The 5 T cell receptor beta chains in this list originate from one sample, sequenced in a study of shared clonotypes between healthy human individuals. Method: immunoSEQ multiplex PCR; TCRdb's copy keeps in-frame clones and lacks some. The data contain about 2.1 million clones, just over 90% of them seen just once; the ten biggest clones take up about 1.8%. Positively selected for CCR7, the CD45RO-negative cells used as naive CD8 cells excluded terminally differentiated effector memory CD45RA+ cells. The specimen sequenced was naive CD8+ T cells from PBMCs. The receptors come from a man younger than 35 in good health. Some clones in this sample may be carry-over from other donors' samples.

Comment on this clone: Other DNA sequences from this sample encode an identical CDR3 as well. The chain joins TRBV9 to TRBJ2-3; 7 bases agree with TRBD2. This CDR3 is 14 amino acids long. The junction had 2 bases not matched to a gene; V was cut back by 0 bases and J by 4 bases. CDR1 is SGDLS, CDR2 YYNGEE, per germline. The CDR3 coding sequence is TGTGCCAGCAGCGTAGCGGGAGGTTCAGATACGCAGTATTTT. Its protein product is CASSVAGGSDTQYF.

V is TRBV4-3 and J is TRBJ2-7; D unclear. Trimming removed 4 bases from V and 1 base from J, with 8 bases in between. CDR1 and CDR2 from the germline V gene are LGHNA and YSLEER. The CDR3 is 13 residues long. CDR3 DNA sequence: TGCGCCAGCAGCCCGCTTATATCCTACGAGCAGTACTTC. Residues: CASSPLISYEQYF.

This clone was seen a single time. In nucleotides, the CDR3 is TGTGCCAGCAGGGCGGGCGAGCAGTACTTC. Protein: CASRAGEQYF. The V and J genes are TRBV11-2 and TRBJ2-7; D is perhaps TRBD2 (5 bases). The germline V and J ends were trimmed by 6 bases and 6 bases, with 6 bases remaining between them. The germline CDR1 and CDR2 sequences are SGHAT and FQNNGV. The CDR3 runs to 10 residues.

This chain connects TRBV29-1 to TRBJ2-2, with no clear D. V was trimmed by 4 bases and J by 0 bases, leaving 6 bases between them. Germline lookup yields CDR1 SQVTM and CDR2 ANQGSEA. The CDR3 is 13 amino acids. The CDR3 sequence is CSVAAANTGELFF. The CDR3 region has the DNA TGCAGCGTTGCTGCTGCGAACACCGGGGAGCTGTTTTTT.

This chain connects TRBV30 to TRBJ1-6; perhaps TRBD1 as D (6 bases). V was trimmed by 0 bases and J by 10 bases, leaving 19 bases between them. The germline V gene encodes CDR1 GTSNPN and CDR2 SVGIG (reference sequence). This CDR3 contains 16 residues. The CDR3 DNA follows: TGTGCCTGGAGTGTGACTGCCCCAGGGGCCGTATCACCCCTCCACTTT. Amino acid sequence: CAWSVTAPGAVSPLHF.